The entry that follows covers one T cell receptor (beta chain) sequence. CDR1 and CDR2 (germline): SNHLY, FYNNEI. The CDR3 loop spans 15 amino acids. V was shortened by 2 bases and J by 8 bases, with 13 bases between the two germline ends. The data derive from a study of control samples from healthy donors and cancer patients. Sequencing was performed with immunoSEQ multiplex PCR; in TCRdb, only in-frame clones are kept and a portion is missing. The sample holds more than 140,000 clones, about 90% seen once. Sequenced sample: blood. The chain combines TRBV2 with TRBJ1-6, with TRBD1 as a possible D gene (5 bases). The source is a man aged 18 to 29 in good health. CDR3 amino acids: CASSETGREDSPLHF. The CDR3 nucleotides are TGTGCCAGCAGTGAAACGGGCAGGGAAGATTCACCCCTCCACTTT.